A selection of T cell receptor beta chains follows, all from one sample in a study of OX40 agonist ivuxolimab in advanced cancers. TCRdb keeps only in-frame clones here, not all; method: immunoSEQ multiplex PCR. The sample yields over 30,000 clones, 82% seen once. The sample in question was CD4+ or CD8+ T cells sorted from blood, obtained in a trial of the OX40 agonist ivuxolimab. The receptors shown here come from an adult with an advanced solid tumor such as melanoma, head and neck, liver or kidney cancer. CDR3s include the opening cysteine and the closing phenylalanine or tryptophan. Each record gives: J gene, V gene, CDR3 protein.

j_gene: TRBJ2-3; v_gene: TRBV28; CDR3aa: CASSPHLERETADTQYF
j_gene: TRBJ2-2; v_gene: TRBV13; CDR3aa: CASSSGGSGELFF
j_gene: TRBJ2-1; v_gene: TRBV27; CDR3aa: CASSLRASYNEQFF
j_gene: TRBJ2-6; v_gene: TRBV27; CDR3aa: CASSSLRGQVSSGANVLTF
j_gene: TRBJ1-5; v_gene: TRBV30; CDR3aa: CAWSVGSGVNQPQHF
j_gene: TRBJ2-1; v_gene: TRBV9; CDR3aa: CASSVGGVNNEQFF
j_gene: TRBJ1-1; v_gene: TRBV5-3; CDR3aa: CARRPPPSNTEAFF
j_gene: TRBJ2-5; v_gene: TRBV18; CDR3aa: CASSKLNYGTSGQETQYF
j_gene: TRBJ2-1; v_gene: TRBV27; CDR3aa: CASSLRQGASYNEQFF
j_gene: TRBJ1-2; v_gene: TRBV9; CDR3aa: CASTSDIIYGYTF
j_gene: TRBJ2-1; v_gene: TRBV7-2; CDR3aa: CASSFIKGPYNEQFF
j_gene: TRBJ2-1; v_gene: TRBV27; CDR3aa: CASSPLTSGSYEQFF
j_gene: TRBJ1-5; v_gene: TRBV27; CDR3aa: CASSLRGTHQPQHF
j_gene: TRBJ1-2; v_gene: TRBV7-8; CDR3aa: CASSLDWGNYGYTF
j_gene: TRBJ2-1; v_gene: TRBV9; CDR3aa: CASSVAQGWYEQFF
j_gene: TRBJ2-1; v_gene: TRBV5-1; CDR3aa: CASSLGTSGKDEQFF
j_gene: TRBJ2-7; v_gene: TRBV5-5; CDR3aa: CASSLVVGEVYEQYF
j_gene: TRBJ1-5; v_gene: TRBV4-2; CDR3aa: CASSHPGVDQPQHF
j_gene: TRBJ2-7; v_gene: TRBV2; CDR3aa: CASSETSGISYEQYF
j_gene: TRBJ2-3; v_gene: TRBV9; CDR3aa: CASSVSGGLDTQYF
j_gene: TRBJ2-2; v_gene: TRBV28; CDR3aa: CASRVGGNTGELFF
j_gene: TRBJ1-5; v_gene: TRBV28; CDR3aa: CASIGLSNQPQHF
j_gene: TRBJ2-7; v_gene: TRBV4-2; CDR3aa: CASSPTGDSSYEQYF
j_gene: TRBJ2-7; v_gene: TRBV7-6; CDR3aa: CASSYRQGARYEQYF
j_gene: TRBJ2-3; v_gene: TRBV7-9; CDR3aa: CASSSLLQNTDTQYF
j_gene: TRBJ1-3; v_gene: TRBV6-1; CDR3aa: CASSLGRISGNTIYF
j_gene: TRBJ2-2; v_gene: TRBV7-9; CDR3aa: CATIQGTGELFF
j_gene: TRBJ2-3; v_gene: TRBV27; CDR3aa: CASRQLGGRSTDTQYF
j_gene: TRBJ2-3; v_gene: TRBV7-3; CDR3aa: CASSLTGAPGTQYF
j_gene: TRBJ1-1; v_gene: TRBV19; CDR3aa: CASSIEGMNTEAFF
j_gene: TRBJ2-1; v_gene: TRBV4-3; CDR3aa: CASSQTVAAGPSYNEQFF
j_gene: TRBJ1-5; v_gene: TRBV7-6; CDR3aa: CASSRGRSIDPQHF
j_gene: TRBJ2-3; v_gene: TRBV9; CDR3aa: CASSVGSGITTDTQYF
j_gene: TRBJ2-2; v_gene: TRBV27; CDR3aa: CASSWGLSRPGELFF
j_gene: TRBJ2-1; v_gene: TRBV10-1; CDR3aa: CASSESGSEQFF
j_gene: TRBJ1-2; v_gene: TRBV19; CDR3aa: CASSIDGYYGYTF
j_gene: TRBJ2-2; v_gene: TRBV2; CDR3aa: CASSRASWVGTGELFF
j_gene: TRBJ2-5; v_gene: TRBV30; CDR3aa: CAWSEDGETQYF
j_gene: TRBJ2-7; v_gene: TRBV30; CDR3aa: CAWSRFWTDSRTAYEQYF
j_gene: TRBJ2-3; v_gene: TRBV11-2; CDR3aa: CASLASGSDTQYF
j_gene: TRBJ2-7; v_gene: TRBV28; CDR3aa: CASSLGASWEQYF
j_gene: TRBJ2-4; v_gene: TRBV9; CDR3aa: CASSVGDNVQYF
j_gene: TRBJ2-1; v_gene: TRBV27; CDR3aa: CASSPEWVGSYNEQFF
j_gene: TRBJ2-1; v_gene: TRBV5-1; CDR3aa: CASRTSFNEQFF
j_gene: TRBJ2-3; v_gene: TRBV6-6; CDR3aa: CASSIPAGTTDTQYF
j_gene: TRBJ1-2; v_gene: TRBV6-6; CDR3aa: CASSLDRAPFYGYTF
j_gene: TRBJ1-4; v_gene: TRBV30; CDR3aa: CAWSVRTGEKLFF
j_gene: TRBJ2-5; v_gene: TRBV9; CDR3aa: CASSADVLGGETQYF
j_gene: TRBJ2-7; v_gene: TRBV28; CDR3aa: CATSHSRTGAYEQYF
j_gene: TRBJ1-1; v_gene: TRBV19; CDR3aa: CASSIDYGTEAFF
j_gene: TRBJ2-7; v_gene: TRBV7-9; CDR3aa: CASSQERGSSYEQYF
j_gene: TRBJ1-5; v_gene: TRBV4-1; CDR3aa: CASSQEGTGSYQPQHF
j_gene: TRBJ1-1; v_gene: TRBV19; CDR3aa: CASSIGFDLRTEAFF
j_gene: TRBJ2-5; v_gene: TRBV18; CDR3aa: CASSSRQETQYF
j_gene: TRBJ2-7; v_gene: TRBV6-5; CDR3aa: CASSAGGLTYEQYF
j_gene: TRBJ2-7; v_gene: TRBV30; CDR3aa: CAWEGDPGQGASLVQYF
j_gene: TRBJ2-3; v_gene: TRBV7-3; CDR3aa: CASSSGLSVTDTQYF
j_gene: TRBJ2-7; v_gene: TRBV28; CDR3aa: CASSLVGLALNEQYF
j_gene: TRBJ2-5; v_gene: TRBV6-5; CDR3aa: CASSRLAGGQETQYF